This T cell receptor beta chain was identified in a study of shared clonotypes between healthy human individuals. Study details: A couple of women and a few men aged 18 to 49 made up the donors. Per-donor plates numbered three CD4 naive, three CD4 memory, two CD8 naive and one CD8 memory. Points from the study as a whole: Compared with clonotypes that all four donors shared, non-shared clonotypes had lower generation probabilities. Larger estimated richness was generally recorded for naive subsets relative to memory subsets.

Notes on this clone: Antigen: not known.

The data were produced by immunoSEQ multiplex PCR, yet TCRdb's version contains in-frame clones alone and is incomplete. This sample has some 1,100,000 clones, with more than 75% found just once. Trimming removed 5 bases from V and 8 bases from J, with 25 bases in between. The CDR3 totals 16 residues. Germline V gives CDR1 SGHTA, CDR2 FQGNSA. This TCR came from a man between 18 and 29 years old in good health. Some clones in this sample may be carry-over from other donors' samples. Sequencing used memory CD4+ T cells from PBMCs. Subset denoted: CD45RA-negative fraction. V usage is TRBV7-2 and J usage is TRBJ2-7; D perhaps matches TRBD2 (5 bases). As DNA, the CDR3 is TGTGCCAGCAGCCCCCTAACCCGAGGGCCTCGCATCCAGCAGTACTTC. It yields the protein CASSPLTRGPRIQQYF. The full variable domain, in which reference TRBV7-2 and TRBJ2-7 provide the parts outside the CDR3, is GAGVSQSPSNKVTEKGKDVELRCDPISGHTALYWYRQSLGQGLEFLIYFQGNSAPDKSGLPSDRFSAERTGGSVSTLTIQRTQQEDSAVYLCASSPLTRGPRIQQYFGPGTRLTVT.